The present T cell receptor beta chain was sequenced within a study of cytomegalovirus exposure and HLA in healthy donors. V lost 5 bases, J lost 0 bases, and 11 bases lay in between. Germline V gives CDR1 MDHEN, CDR2 SYDVKM. CDR3 length: 14 residues. Clones were sequenced by immunoSEQ multiplex PCR, and TCRdb holds only the in-frame ones, with some missing. In the table there are about 110,000 clones, approximately 89% of which are singletons. The sequenced sample was PBMCs. The clonotype was recovered from a woman between 18 and 29 years old in good health and CMV-seronegative. The V and J genes are TRBV28 and TRBJ2-7; D might be TRBD1 (6 bases). CDR3 sequence reads: CASSRTAFSYEQYF. In nucleotides, the CDR3 is TGTGCCAGCAGTCGGACAGCCTTCTCCTACGAGCAGTACTTC.